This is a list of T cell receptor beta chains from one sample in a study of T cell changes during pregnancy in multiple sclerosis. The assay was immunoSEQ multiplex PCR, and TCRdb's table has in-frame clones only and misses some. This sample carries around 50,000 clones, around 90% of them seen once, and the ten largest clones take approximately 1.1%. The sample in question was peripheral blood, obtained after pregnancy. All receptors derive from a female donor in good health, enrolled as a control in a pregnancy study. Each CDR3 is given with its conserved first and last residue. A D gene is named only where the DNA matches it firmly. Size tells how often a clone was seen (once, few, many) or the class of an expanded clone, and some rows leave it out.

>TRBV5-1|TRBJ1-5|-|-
CASSLAGDQPQHF
TGCGCCAGCAGCTTGGCAGGGGATCAGCCCCAGCATTTT
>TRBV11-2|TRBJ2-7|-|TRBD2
CASSLAGTSFPHEQYF
TGTGCCAGCAGCTTAGCCGGGACTAGCTTCCCCCACGAGCAGTACTTC
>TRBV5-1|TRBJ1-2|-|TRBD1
CASSVGQPPAYGYTF
TGCGCCAGCAGCGTGGGACAGCCGCCGGCCTATGGCTACACCTTC
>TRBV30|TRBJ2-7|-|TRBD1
CAWISPDRGPPYEQYF
TGTGCCTGGATCTCTCCGGACAGGGGACCACCCTACGAGCAGTACTTC
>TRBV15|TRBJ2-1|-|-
CATSRDFGGNSYNEQFF
TGTGCCACCAGCAGAGATTTCGGGGGTAACTCCTACAATGAGCAGTTCTTC
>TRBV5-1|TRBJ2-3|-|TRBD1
CASSFGQGRDTQYF
TGCGCCAGCAGCTTCGGACAGGGTAGGGATACGCAGTATTTT
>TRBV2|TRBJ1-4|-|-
CASSDRGGSSANEKLFF
TGTGCCAGCAGTGACCGAGGCGGTAGTTCCGCTAATGAAAAACTGTTTTTT
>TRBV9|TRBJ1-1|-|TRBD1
CASSVMAGGYTEAFF
TGTGCCAGCAGCGTGATGGCAGGGGGCTACACTGAAGCTTTCTTT
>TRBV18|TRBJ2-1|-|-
CASSPPGRPNNEQFF
TGTGCCAGCTCACCACCCGGGAGACCCAACAATGAGCAGTTCTTC
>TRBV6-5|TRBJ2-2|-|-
CASSGTFNTGELFF
TGTGCCAGTTCCGGGACTTTTAACACCGGGGAGCTGTTTTTT
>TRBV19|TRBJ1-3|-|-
CASIEDRSLTGNTIYF
TGTGCCAGTATCGAAGACAGGAGTCTCACTGGAAACACCATATATTTT
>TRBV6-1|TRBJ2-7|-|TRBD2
CATTGTSGTGEQYF
TGTGCCACCACCGGGACTAGCGGGACAGGGGAGCAGTACTTC
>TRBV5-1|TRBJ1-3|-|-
CASSFSGSGNTIYF
TGCGCCAGCAGCTTCTCAGGGTCTGGAAACACCATATATTTT
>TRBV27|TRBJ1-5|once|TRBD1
CASSPQGAQPQHF
TGTGCCAGCAGTCCCCAGGGGGCACAGCCCCAGCATTTT
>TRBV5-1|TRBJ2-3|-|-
CASSSLGGVSTDTQYF
TGCGCCAGCAGCTCACTAGGGGGAGTTAGCACAGATACGCAGTATTTT
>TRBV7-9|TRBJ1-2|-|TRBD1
CASSQGAQGYTF
TGTGCCAGCAGCCAGGGGGCGCAGGGCTACACCTTC
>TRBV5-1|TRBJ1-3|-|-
CASSYDAGIGNTIYF
TGCGCCAGCAGCTACGACGCGGGAATTGGAAACACCATATATTTT
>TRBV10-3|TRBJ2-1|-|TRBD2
CAIWAGGYNEQFF
TGTGCCATCTGGGCGGGAGGGTACAATGAGCAGTTCTTC
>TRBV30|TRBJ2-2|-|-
CAWSDEGGGTGELFF
TGTGCCTGGAGTGACGAGGGAGGGGGCACCGGGGAGCTGTTTTTT
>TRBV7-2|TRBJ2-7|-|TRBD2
CASSQTSGTQYEQYF
TGTGCCAGCAGCCAGACTAGCGGGACCCAATACGAGCAGTACTTC
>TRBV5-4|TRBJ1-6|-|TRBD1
CASSWTGAGSPLHF
TGTGCCAGCAGCTGGACAGGAGCTGGTTCACCCCTCCACTTT
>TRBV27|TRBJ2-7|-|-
CASWGHGQSSYEQYF
TGTGCCAGCTGGGGACACGGACAGAGCTCCTACGAGCAGTACTTC
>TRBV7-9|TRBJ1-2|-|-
CASSRDSDYGYTF
TGTGCCAGCAGCAGAGACAGCGACTATGGCTACACCTTC
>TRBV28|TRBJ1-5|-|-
CASSLQGRNQPQHF
TGTGCCAGCAGTTTACAGGGGCGCAATCAGCCCCAGCATTTT
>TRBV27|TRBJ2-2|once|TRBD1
CASSFSDRAYNTGELFF
TGTGCCAGCAGTTTTTCCGACAGGGCGTACAACACCGGGGAGCTGTTTTTT
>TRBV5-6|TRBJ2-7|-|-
CASSWGDRPYEQYF
TGTGCCAGCAGCTGGGGGGACAGACCCTACGAGCAGTACTTC
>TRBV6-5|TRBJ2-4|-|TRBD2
CASSFSGGPAKNIQYF
TGTGCCAGCAGTTTTAGCGGGGGGCCGGCCAAAAACATTCAGTACTTC
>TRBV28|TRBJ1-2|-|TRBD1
CASSWDRAPYGYTF
TGTGCCAGCAGTTGGGACAGGGCTCCCTATGGCTACACCTTC
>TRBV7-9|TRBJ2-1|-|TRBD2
CASRILAGGDNEQFF
TGTGCCAGCAGAATACTAGCGGGGGGCGACAATGAGCAGTTCTTC
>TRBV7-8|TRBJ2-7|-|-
CASSFVGNEQYF
TGTGCCAGCAGCTTCGTCGGGAACGAGCAGTACTTC
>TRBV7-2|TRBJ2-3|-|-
CASSLGSGLSTDTQYF
TGTGCCAGCAGCTTAGGATCGGGACTTAGCACAGATACGCAGTATTTT
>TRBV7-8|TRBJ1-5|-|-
CASRSSGGGDQPQHF
TGTGCCAGCAGGTCTAGCGGGGGCGGAGATCAGCCCCAGCATTTT
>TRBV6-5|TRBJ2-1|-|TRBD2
CASSSLAGGNEQFF
TGTGCCAGCAGTAGCCTAGCGGGAGGTAATGAGCAGTTCTTC
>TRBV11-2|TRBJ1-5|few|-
CASSLDRDQPQHF
TGTGCCAGCAGCTTAGACAGGGATCAGCCCCAGCATTTT
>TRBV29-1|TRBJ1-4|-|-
CSALQGASEKLFF
TGCAGCGCCTTACAGGGAGCGAGTGAAAAACTGTTTTTT
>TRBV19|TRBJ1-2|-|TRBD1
CASSIRQGNYGYTF
TGTGCCAGTAGTATCCGACAGGGGAACTATGGCTACACCTTC
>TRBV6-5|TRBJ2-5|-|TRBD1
CASGGQQETQYF
TGTGCCAGCGGGGGACAGCAAGAGACCCAGTACTTC
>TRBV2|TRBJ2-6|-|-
CASSEAVSRQANVLTF
TGTGCCAGCAGTGAAGCGGTGTCGAGACAGGCCAACGTCCTGACTTTC
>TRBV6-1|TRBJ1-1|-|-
CASSEVRVAEAFF
TGTGCCAGCAGTGAAGTCAGGGTAGCTGAAGCTTTCTTT
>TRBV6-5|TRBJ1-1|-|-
CASSYVTDGEAFF
TGTGCCAGCAGTTACGTCACAGACGGCGAAGCTTTCTTT
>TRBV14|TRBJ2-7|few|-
CASSQDGAAGTYEQYF
TGTGCCAGCAGCCAAGATGGGGCCGCAGGGACCTACGAGCAGTACTTC
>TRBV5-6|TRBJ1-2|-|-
CASSLAGGFGYTF
TGTGCCAGCAGCTTGGCGGGGGGTTTTGGCTACACCTTC
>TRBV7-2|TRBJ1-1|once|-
CASRSLGGVNTEAFF
TGTGCCAGCAGATCACTCGGGGGGGTGAACACTGAAGCTTTCTTT
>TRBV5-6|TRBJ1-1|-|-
CASSRPPGNTEAFF
TGTGCCAGCAGCCGTCCCCCCGGGAACACTGAAGCTTTCTTT
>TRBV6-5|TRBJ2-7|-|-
CASSYHETGAGGEQYF
TGTGCCAGCAGTTACCACGAGACGGGGGCAGGGGGGGAGCAGTACTTC
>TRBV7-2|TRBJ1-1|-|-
CASSPNRVSTEAFF
TGTGCCAGCAGCCCCAACAGGGTAAGCACTGAAGCTTTCTTT